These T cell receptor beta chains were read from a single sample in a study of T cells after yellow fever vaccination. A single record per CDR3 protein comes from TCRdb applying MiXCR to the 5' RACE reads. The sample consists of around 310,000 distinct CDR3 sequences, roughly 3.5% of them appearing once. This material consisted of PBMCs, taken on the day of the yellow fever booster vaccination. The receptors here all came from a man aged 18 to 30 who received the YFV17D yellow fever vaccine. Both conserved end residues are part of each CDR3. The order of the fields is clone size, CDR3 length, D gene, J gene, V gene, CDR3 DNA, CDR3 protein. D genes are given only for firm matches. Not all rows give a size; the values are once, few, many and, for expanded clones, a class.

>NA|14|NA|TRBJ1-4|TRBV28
TGTGCCAGCAGTTTGGTATCAATCAATGAAAAACTGTTTTTT
CASSLVSINEKLFF
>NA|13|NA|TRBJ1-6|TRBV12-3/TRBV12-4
TGTGCCAGCAGTTCGCCGTACCATTCACCCCTCCACTTT
CASSSPYHSPLHF
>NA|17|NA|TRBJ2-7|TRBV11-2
TGTGCCAGCAGCTTAGCTAGGGTAAGAGGCCATAACTACGAGCAGTACTTC
CASSLARVRGHNYEQYF
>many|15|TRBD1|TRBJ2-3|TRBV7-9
TGTGCCAGCAGCTTCGGGACAGTTAGCACAGATACGCAGTATTTT
CASSFGTVSTDTQYF
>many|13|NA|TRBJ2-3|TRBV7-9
TGTGCCAGTCAGATCTTAGACACAGATACGCAGTATTTT
CASQILDTDTQYF
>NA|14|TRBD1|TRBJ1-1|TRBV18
TGTGCCAGCTCAGACAGGGGGTTTCACACTGAAGCTTTCTTT
CASSDRGFHTEAFF
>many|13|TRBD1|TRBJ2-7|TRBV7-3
TGTGCCAGCTCCGGGACAGGGGAGTACGAGCAGTACTTC
CASSGTGEYEQYF
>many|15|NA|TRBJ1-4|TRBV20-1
TGCAGTGCCCCGCTGGGGGGGGGTGCGAGGGAAAAACTGTTTTTT
CSAPLGGGAREKLFF
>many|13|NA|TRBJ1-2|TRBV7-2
TGTGCCAGCAGCTCACAGGTCGACTATGGCTACACCTTC
CASSSQVDYGYTF
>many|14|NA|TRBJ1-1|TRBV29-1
TGCAGCGCCGCCTCGACAGAGGGTTCGGGTGAAGCTTTCTTT
CSAASTEGSGEAFF
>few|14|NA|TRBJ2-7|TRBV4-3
TGCGCCAGCAGCCAAGATCATTGGGAGTCCGAGCAGTACTTC
CASSQDHWESEQYF
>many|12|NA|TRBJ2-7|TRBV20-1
TGCAGTGCTAGCGACGGGATCTACGAGCAGTACTTC
CSASDGIYEQYF
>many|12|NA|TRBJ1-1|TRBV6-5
TGTGCCAGTCGTGGGGCTTATACTGAAGCTTTCTTT
CASRGAYTEAFF
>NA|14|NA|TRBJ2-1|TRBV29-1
TGCAGCGTTGAACTGCGAAAAGTCGACAATGAGCAGTTCTTC
CSVELRKVDNEQFF
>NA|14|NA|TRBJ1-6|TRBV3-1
TGTGCCAGCAGCCAAGATTGGGGCGGATCACCCCTCCACTTT
CASSQDWGGSPLHF
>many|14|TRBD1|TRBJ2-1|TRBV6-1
TGTGCCAGCCTGGGACAGGTCTCCTACAATGAGCAGTTCTTC
CASLGQVSYNEQFF
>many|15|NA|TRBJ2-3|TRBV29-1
TGCAGCGTTGTACAATTCCAGGGACGCGCAGATACGCAGTATTTT
CSVVQFQGRADTQYF
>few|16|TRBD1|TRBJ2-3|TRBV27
TGTGCCAGCAGTTTGGACAGGAGACTACTCACAGATACGCAGTATTTT
CASSLDRRLLTDTQYF
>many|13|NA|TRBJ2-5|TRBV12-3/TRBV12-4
TGTGCCAGCAGCCTCCCGGGACCTCAGACCCAGTACTTC
CASSLPGPQTQYF
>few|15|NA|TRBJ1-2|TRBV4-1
TGCGCCAGCAGCCAAGGCCTGGGACGTCCAAATGGCTACACCTTC
CASSQGLGRPNGYTF
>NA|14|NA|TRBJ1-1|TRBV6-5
TGTGCCAGCAGTTACCAACAGGTTAACACTGAAGCTTTCTTT
CASSYQQVNTEAFF
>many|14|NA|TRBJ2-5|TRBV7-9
TGTGCCAGCAGCCCGAGGTCCTTGGCGGAGACCCAGTACTTC
CASSPRSLAETQYF
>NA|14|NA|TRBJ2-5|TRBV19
TGTGCCAGTAGTATTGGGGCATCGGGAGAGACCCAGTACTTC
CASSIGASGETQYF
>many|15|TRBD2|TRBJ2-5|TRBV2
TGTGCCAGCAGTGGGGGGACTAGCGGGGGAGAGACCCAGTACTTC
CASSGGTSGGETQYF
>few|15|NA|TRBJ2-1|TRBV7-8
TGTGCCAGCAGCTCCGGGACTCATACCTACAATGAGCAGTTCTTC
CASSSGTHTYNEQFF
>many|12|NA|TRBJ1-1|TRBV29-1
TGCAGCGTTCGCCTCTTGAACACTGAAGCTTTCTTT
CSVRLLNTEAFF
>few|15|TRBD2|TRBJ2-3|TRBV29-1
TGCAGCGCTACCGGACTAGCTTCGGATGGTGATACGCAGTATTTT
CSATGLASDGDTQYF
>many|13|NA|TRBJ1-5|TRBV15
TGTGCCACCAGCGAAGGAAATGCTCAGCCCCAGCATTTT
CATSEGNAQPQHF
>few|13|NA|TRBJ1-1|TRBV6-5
TGTGCCAGCAGTTACAGGGTCGGCACTGAAGCTTTCTTT
CASSYRVGTEAFF
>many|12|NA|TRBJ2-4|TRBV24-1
TGTGCCACCAGTGGCAGGGGAAACATTCAGTACTTC
CATSGRGNIQYF
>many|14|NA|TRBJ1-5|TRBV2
TGTGCCAGCAGTGAACTGGCAGGGAATCAGCCCCAGCATTTT
CASSELAGNQPQHF
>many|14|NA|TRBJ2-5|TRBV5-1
TGCGCCAGCAGCTCGCTAGATCCATCGGAGACCCAGTACTTC
CASSSLDPSETQYF
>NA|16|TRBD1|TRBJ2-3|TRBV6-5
TGTGCCAGCAGTTACAGGACAGGGGCTGGCACAGATACGCAGTATTTT
CASSYRTGAGTDTQYF
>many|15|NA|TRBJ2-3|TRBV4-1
TGCGCCAGCAGCCAAGAGGCAGGGCCCACAGATACGCAGTATTTT
CASSQEAGPTDTQYF
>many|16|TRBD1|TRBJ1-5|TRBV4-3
TGCGCCAGCAGCCCCGCGGGGAGGGGGCCCAATCAGCCCCAGCATTTT
CASSPAGRGPNQPQHF
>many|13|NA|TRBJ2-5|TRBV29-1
TGCAGCCTCACGACAGGTCACCAAGAGACCCAGTACTTC
CSLTTGHQETQYF
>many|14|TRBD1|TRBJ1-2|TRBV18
TGTGCCAGCTCACCCTCCGGGACAGGGGACGGCTACACCTTC
CASSPSGTGDGYTF
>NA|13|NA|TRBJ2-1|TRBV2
TGTGCCAGCAGTGAACTTGGAAACAATGAGCAGTTCTTC
CASSELGNNEQFF
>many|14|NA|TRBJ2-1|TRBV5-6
TGTGCCAGCAGCTTGTTAGTTCTGTTCGATGAGCAGTTCTTC
CASSLLVLFDEQFF
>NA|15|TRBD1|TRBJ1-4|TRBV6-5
TGTGCCAGCTCAGGGGGAATCACAACTAATGAAAAACTGTTTTTT
CASSGGITTNEKLFF
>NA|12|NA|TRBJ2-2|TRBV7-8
TGTGCCAGCAGCTCCACCCCCGGGGAGCTGTTTTTT
CASSSTPGELFF
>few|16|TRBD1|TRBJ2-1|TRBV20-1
TGCAGTGCTAGGGTGTCAGGGGGTCGCTCCTACAATGAGCAGTTCTTC
CSARVSGGRSYNEQFF
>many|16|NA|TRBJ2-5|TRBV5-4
TGTGCCAGCAGCTCCCAACGATCGAAGGGGCAAGAGACCCAGTACTTC
CASSSQRSKGQETQYF
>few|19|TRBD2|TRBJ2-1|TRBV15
TGTGCCACCAGCAGAGCAACCGGGATCTATGGCGGGGGATACAATGAGCAGTTCTTC
CATSRATGIYGGGYNEQFF
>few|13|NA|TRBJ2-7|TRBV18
TGTGCCAGCTCACCGAGAGGACCCTACGAGCAGTACTTC
CASSPRGPYEQYF
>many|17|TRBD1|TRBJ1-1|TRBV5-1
TGCGCCAGCAGCTTGGCGGCTAGGGGGCGGATGGATACTGAAGCTTTCTTT
CASSLAARGRMDTEAFF
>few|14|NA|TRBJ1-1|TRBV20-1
TGCAGTGCTAGCGAACAGATTATGAACACTGAAGCTTTCTTT
CSASEQIMNTEAFF
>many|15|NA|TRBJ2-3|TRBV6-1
TGTGCCAGCTGGTGGGGCAGGGGTAACACAGATACGCAGTATTTT
CASWWGRGNTDTQYF
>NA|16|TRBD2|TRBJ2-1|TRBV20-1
TGCAGTGCTAGAGATCACGGCGGGAGACCCGACAATGAGCAGTTCTTC
CSARDHGGRPDNEQFF
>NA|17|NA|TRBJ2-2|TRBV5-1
TGCGCCAGCAGCCACTACAGACCGACCGCGAACACCGGGGAGCTGTTTTTT
CASSHYRPTANTGELFF
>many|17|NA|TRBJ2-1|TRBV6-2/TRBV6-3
TGTGCCAGCAGTTCCCGGGAAAGGGCCCTCTCCTACAATGAGCAGTTCTTC
CASSSRERALSYNEQFF
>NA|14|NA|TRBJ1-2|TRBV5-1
TGCGCCAGCAGCTTGGCCGCGGCAGGGAAGGGCTACACCTTC
CASSLAAAGKGYTF
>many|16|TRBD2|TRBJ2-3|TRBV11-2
TGTGCCAGCAGCTTCCTACTAGCGGCCCCGGGGGATACGCAGTATTTT
CASSFLLAAPGDTQYF
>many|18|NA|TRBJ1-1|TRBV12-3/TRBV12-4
TGTGCCAGCAGTTTGACCGCGGCAACTAGGGCTAGGGACACTGAAGCTTTCTTT
CASSLTAATRARDTEAFF
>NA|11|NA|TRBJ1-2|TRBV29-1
TGCAGCACTAAGGGCAGCTCAGGCTACACCTTC
CSTKGSSGYTF